The rows below give T cell receptor beta chains drawn from one sample of a study of T-cell reconstitution after alpha-beta-depleted transplantation in children. A single record per CDR3 protein comes from TCRdb applying MiXCR to the PCR reads. The table includes about 610,000 distinct CDR3 sequences, roughly a tenth detected once. Sequencing was performed on PBMCs from the stem cell graft donor, taken from the stem cell graft. These receptor sequences come from a human donor who donated a stem cell graft to a child with acute myeloid leukemia. The conserved cysteine and the conserved F or W are not part of the CDR3 here.

V,J,CDR3
TRBV12-3/TRBV12-4,TRBJ2-1,ASSSMDREYNEQF
TRBV7-9,TRBJ1-1,ASSSQRARAEAF
TRBV14,TRBJ2-6,ASSSGTGNSGANVLT
TRBV11-2,TRBJ2-1,ASSFTSGVNEQF
TRBV7-9,TRBJ2-7,ASSKALAYEQY
TRBV4-2,TRBJ2-1,ASSQVRGAGGYYNEQF
TRBV7-2,TRBJ2-7,ASSLGGPLAEQY
TRBV5-1,TRBJ1-2,ASSLVGSPGGYGYT
TRBV19,TRBJ2-1,ASRGLDEQF
TRBV10-3,TRBJ1-2,AIRQTTGYGYT
TRBV6-5,TRBJ2-4,ASSYRGRENIQY
TRBV5-1,TRBJ2-7,ASSPEGGGGYEQY
TRBV3-1,TRBJ2-1,ATSRLAGGPSSYNEQF
TRBV24-1,TRBJ1-5,ATSERINQPQH
TRBV29-1,TRBJ2-5,SARMGVGQETQY
TRBV20-1,TRBJ2-1,SARSDFYNEQF
TRBV5-4,TRBJ2-7,ASSLDFTGLAHEQY
TRBV20-1,TRBJ2-7,SATSGGLSYEQY
TRBV4-2,TRBJ2-7,ASTQEPSGNYEQY
TRBV27,TRBJ2-4,ASRGGDSRGIQY
TRBV20-1,TRBJ2-7,SAPPGTRSDYEQY
TRBV30,TRBJ1-4,ALNRVDGGKLF
TRBV5-6,TRBJ2-7,ASSRALLCEQY
TRBV29-1,TRBJ2-4,SARQVNKNIQY
TRBV4-2,TRBJ2-3,ASSQDGTLVDTQY
TRBV24-1,TRBJ1-1,ATSEDPRGAEAF
TRBV7-2,TRBJ2-7,ASSPGPLSGGNYEQY
TRBV6-2/TRBV6-3,TRBJ2-7,ASRSPGTSGPYEQY
TRBV29-1,TRBJ2-7,SVEGGTGGFREQY
TRBV7-2,TRBJ2-3,ASSLGLAAWDTQY
TRBV7-8,TRBJ2-1,ASSLEAGSHYNEQF
TRBV7-2,TRBJ2-7,ASSDPGRASYEQY
TRBV18,TRBJ2-1,ASSPRQAAYNEQF
TRBV20-1,TRBJ2-1,SARDPLVSYNEQF
TRBV28,TRBJ2-5,ASSSTQGSLQETQY
TRBV5-1,TRBJ2-5,ASSLVGEETQY
TRBV2,TRBJ2-2,ASSGLGGTGELF
TRBV7-2,TRBJ2-7,ASSSMNREQY
TRBV20-1,TRBJ2-3,SARDGTSFDTQY
TRBV29-1,TRBJ2-7,SAQTSPSEQY
TRBV7-2,TRBJ1-1,ASSLERGTEAF
TRBV27,TRBJ2-5,ASSLSLGGWETQY
TRBV29-1,TRBJ2-1,SVDSGSTYNEQF
TRBV11-1,TRBJ2-1,ASSLWVPEQF
TRBV27,TRBJ2-3,ASSSLAGATDTQY
TRBV11-2,TRBJ1-2,ASSYPGQGLNGYT
TRBV20-1,TRBJ1-1,SALRATNTEAF
TRBV29-1,TRBJ1-2,SVLDGHGGYT
TRBV6-2/TRBV6-3,TRBJ2-3,ASSYSRRTSADTQY
TRBV4-2,TRBJ2-2,ASSQEVVVGLSTGELF
TRBV15,TRBJ1-3,ATSRDKAGNYSGNTIY
TRBV4-3,TRBJ2-1,ASALDGDEQF
TRBV20-1,TRBJ2-1,SARKTSGNEQF
TRBV3-1,TRBJ1-4,ASSQAGYTNEKLF
TRBV7-3,TRBJ2-1,ASSLVGRGQQF